This T cell receptor (beta chain) was observed in a study of blood T cells in healthy people across ages. Study-level points and caveats: Diversity of TCR beta per million T cells declined in a roughly linear way with age.

This clonotype was found many times. Its antigen is not known. Next came a second PCR, run for 7 to 11 cycles, which used a sample-barcoded 5' primer along with a J-beta primer mix. TCRdb redid the calling of the 5' RACE reads with MiXCR, one entry per CDR3 protein. The repertoire includes around 800,000 distinct CDR3 sequences, about a quarter of them detected once, and 2.5% to 3.5% sits in the top ten. This sample was shared with a second study, whose subject was T cells of mothers and their children.

Sample: blood. This TCR came from a boy between 10 and 17 years old in good health.

The CDR3 DNA is TGTGCCAGCAGTGTTGGGACGGCGTCCTACAATGAGCAGTTCTTC. Its translation is CASSVGTASYNEQFF. This rearrangement joins TRBV27 to TRBJ2-1; D assignment may be TRBD1 or TRBD2 (5 bases each). The ends were cut back, 5 bases at V and 1 base at J, with 12 bases in the middle. Germline V gene lookup returns CDR1 MNHEY and CDR2 SMNVEV (reference sequence). The CDR3 contains 15 residues.